This entry describes one T cell receptor beta chain. Per the germline V gene, CDR1 is MNHEY and CDR2 is SVGAGI. The CDR3 is made up of 13 amino acids. The V end was cut by 5 bases, the J end by 0 bases, with 8 bases between. Those who participated ranged in age from roughly 18 to 89 years and resided in about two dozen US areas. Donors were grouped by their self-reported clinical history. Donors in Cohort 3 who had recovered were those with two negative PCRs, healthcare professional clearance, or resolution of their symptoms. The data originate from a study of blood T cell repertoires in COVID-19. Method: immunoSEQ multiplex PCR; TCRdb's copy keeps in-frame clones and lacks some. The sample comprises some 350,000 clones, 80% to 90% of which are singletons, and approximately 1% rests with the top ten.

The clonotype originates from a man younger than 35 who had recovered from COVID-19. Sequenced: PBMCs or T cells enriched from blood (not recorded which). The chain joins TRBV6-5 to TRBJ2-7; D perhaps matches TRBD1 (5 bases). CDR3 amino acids: CASSPQGSYEQYF. The CDR3 DNA sequence: TGTGCCAGCAGTCCCCAGGGCTCCTACGAGCAGTACTTC.